The 19 T cell receptor beta chains reported below all come from one sample, sequenced in a study of shared clonotypes between healthy human individuals. This table comes from immunoSEQ multiplex PCR, and its TCRdb copy is limited to in-frame clones, with some not included. Of 2 million to 3 million clones in the sample, approximately 93% were seen once. The sequenced sample consisted of naive CD4+ T cells from PBMCs. The subset denotes: CD45RA+ positively selected. All receptors derive from a man aged 18 to 30 in good health. Some clones in this sample may be carry-over from other donors' samples.

This clone was picked up one time. For the CDR3, the DNA is TGCGCCAGCAGCCCGGACAGGGGATACGGAGAGACCCAGTACTTC. Protein sequence: CASSPDRGYGETQYF. The chain joins TRBV5-1 to TRBJ2-5; 9 bases line up with TRBD1. The V and J ends lost 4 bases and 4 bases, in that order; junction bases with no gene match: 8. Germline V gene data show CDR1 as SGHRS and CDR2 as YFSETQ. This CDR3 spans 15 amino acids.

The chain carries TRBV30 and TRBJ1-2, with D perhaps TRBD1 (6 bases). V gave up 2 bases and J gave up 4 bases, with 8 bases separating them. CDR3 size: 12 residues. From germline, CDR1 is GTSNPN and CDR2 SVGIG (reference sequence). Here the CDR3 DNA reads TGTGCCTGGAGTACAGGGACCTATGGCTACACCTTC. Translation gives CAWSTGTYGYTF.

The V gene is TRBV28, the J gene TRBJ1-6, with D maybe TRBD1 (5 bases). Germline V CDR1 and CDR2: MDHEN, SYDVKM. The V end lost 7 bases, the J end lost 10 bases, and 8 bases lay between the germline ends. The CDR3 contains 11 residues. In nucleotides, the CDR3 is TGTGCCAGCACCGACAGCTCACCCCTCCACTTT. As protein: CASTDSSPLHF.

This sequence joins TRBV5-5 and TRBJ2-7; a weak D match, TRBD2 (6 bases). Germline V CDR1 and CDR2: SGHKS, YYEKEE (reference sequence). V dropped 0 bases and J dropped 3 bases, with 16 bases sitting between them. CDR3 length: 16 residues. The CDR3 region has the DNA TGTGCCAGCAGCTTGGCCGGCAGCATGGGAGGCTACGAGCAGTACTTC. Its protein product is CASSLAGSMGGYEQYF.

Turning to this clone: This sample includes further DNA sequences coding for the same CDR3. The rearrangement uses TRBV11-2 and TRBJ2-1, with D unresolved. Germline V gene lookup returns CDR1 SGHAT and CDR2 FQNNGV. The CDR3 is made up of 13 amino acids. V gave up 1 base and J gave up 3 bases, with 4 bases separating them. CDR3 nucleotide sequence: TGTGCCAGCAGCTTAGGGCACTACAATGAGCAGTTCTTC. Residues: CASSLGHYNEQFF.

This chain links TRBV5-4 with TRBJ2-2; D is perhaps TRBD2 (6 bases). The CDR3 covers 15 residues. Trimming removed 4 bases from V and 1 base from J, with 11 bases in between. Germline CDR1 and CDR2: SGHNT and YYREEE (reference sequence). The CDR3 region is CASSRDFLNTGELFF. The CDR3 bases are TGTGCCAGCAGCCGGGACTTCCTGAACACCGGGGAGCTGTTTTTT. Together with reference TRBV5-4 and TRBJ2-2, the CDR3 gives the full variable domain: ETGVTQSPTHLIKTRGQQVTLRCSSQSGHNTVSWYQQALGQGPQFIFQYYREEENGRGNFPPRFSGLQFPNYSSELNVNALELDDSALYLCASSRDFLNTGELFFGEGSRLTVL.

The chain joins TRBV28 to TRBJ1-5; D not certain. There are 15 residues in the CDR3. Trimming cost V 5 bases and J 3 bases, with 14 bases left between them. Germline values: CDR1 MDHEN, CDR2 SYDVKM. CDR3 amino acids: CASSPYSAFNQPQHF. CDR3 nucleotide sequence: TGTGCCAGCAGTCCCTATTCGGCCTTCAATCAGCCCCAGCATTTT. The full variable domain, with the rest looked up from reference TRBV28 and TRBJ1-5, is DVKVTQSSRYLVKRTGEKVFLECVQDMDHENMFWYRQDPGLGLRLIYFSYDVKMKEKGDIPEGYSVSREKKERFSLILESASTNQTSMYLCASSPYSAFNQPQHFGDGTRLSIL.

V and J are TRBV29-1 and TRBJ1-1; weak D call: TRBD1 (5 bases). There are 12 residues in the CDR3. The germline V gene has CDR1 SQVTM and CDR2 ANQGSEA. V lost 7 bases to trimming and J lost 3 bases, with 12 bases between them. Written as DNA, the CDR3 is TGCAGCGGGATGCGGGGGGACACTGAAGCTTTCTTT. Protein sequence: CSGMRGDTEAFF.

The CDR3 nucleotides are TGTGCCTGGAGGACAGGGGGCAAGGGTGAGCAGTTCTTC. Translated, it gives CAWRTGGKGEQFF. The genes are TRBV30 and TRBJ2-1; TRBD1 agrees at 10 bases. The germline V gene encodes CDR1 GTSNPN and CDR2 SVGIG (reference sequence). The J segment lost 9 bases and the V segment lost 3 bases, leaving 5 bases of the junction unmatched. The CDR3 loop spans 13 amino acids.

The chain carries TRBV4-1 and TRBJ1-4, with 7 bases matching TRBD1. CDR3 length: 15 residues. Germline values: CDR1 MGHRA, CDR2 YSYEKL. The V segment lost 3 bases and the J segment 4 bases; nucleotides outside the gene matches: 5. The CDR3 reads CASSHQQGLNEKLFF. CDR3 bases: TGCGCCAGCAGCCATCAACAGGGGCTTAATGAAAAACTGTTTTTT.

The V and J genes are TRBV7-6 and TRBJ2-5; no firm D call. From germline, CDR1 is SGHVS and CDR2 FNYEAQ. V lost 6 bases and J 5 bases, leaving 16 bases between the germline ends. The CDR3 sequence is 14 residues long. The CDR3 is CASSYSRVWETQYF. As DNA, the CDR3 is TGTGCCAGCAGTTACTCTCGAGTGTGGGAGACCCAGTACTTC.

V and J are TRBV7-9 and TRBJ2-7; 14 positions match TRBD2. The CDR3 is 16 amino acids. Germline trimming cut 5 bases from V and 2 bases from J; bases unmatched to any gene: 5. The V gene's germline CDR1 is SEHNR and CDR2 FQNEAQ (reference sequence). The CDR3 loop is CASSPPGLAGAYEQYF. CDR3 nucleotides: TGTGCCAGCAGCCCGCCGGGACTAGCGGGAGCCTACGAGCAGTACTTC.

The V gene is TRBV27, the J gene TRBJ1-4, with TRBD1 as a possible D gene (5 bases). The CDR3 loop spans 15 amino acids. The ends were cut back, 3 bases at V and 8 bases at J, with 16 bases in the middle. Germline loops: CDR1 MNHEY, CDR2 SMNVEV (reference sequence). CDR3 DNA: TGTGCCAGCAGTTTTGGGGGAAGACGGAGGGAAAAACTGTTTTTT. Residues: CASSFGGRRREKLFF. The complete variable domain, with remaining parts taken from reference TRBV27 and TRBJ1-4, reads EAQVTQNPRYLITVTGKKLTVTCSQNMNHEYMSWYRQDPGLGLRQIYYSMNVEVTDKGDVPEGYKVSRKEKRNFPLILESPSPNQTSLYFCASSFGGRRREKLFFGSGTQLSVL.

This clone occurred a few times. The identical CDR3 is also encoded by other nucleotide sequences in the sample. The chain has TRBV28 and TRBJ1-1; D is unclear. Trimming removed 3 bases from V and 0 bases from J, with 8 bases in between. Germline-derived CDR1 and CDR2 are MDHEN and SYDVKM. The CDR3 runs 14 residues. DNA for the CDR3: TGTGCCAGCAGTTTGCGGGCTCTGAACACTGAAGCTTTCTTT. This translates into CASSLRALNTEAFF.

The chain uses TRBV15 and TRBJ1-1, with D perhaps TRBD1 (6 bases). CDR1 is LNHNV and CDR2 is YYDKDF in the germline V gene (reference sequence). V dropped 8 bases and J dropped 1 base, with 8 bases sitting between them. The CDR3 sequence is 12 residues long. The CDR3 loop reads CATRTANTEAFF. The CDR3 bases are TGTGCCACCCGGACAGCGAACACTGAAGCTTTCTTT.

The gene calls are TRBV5-4 and TRBJ1-1; D gene ambiguous. The ends were cut back, 0 bases at V and 4 bases at J, with 19 bases in the middle. Looked up from germline, CDR1 is SGHNT and CDR2 is YYREEE (reference sequence). This CDR3 is built from 17 residues. The CDR3 protein is CASSLVRSSEVGTEAFF. DNA of the CDR3: TGTGCCAGCAGCTTGGTTCGGTCTTCGGAGGTGGGCACTGAAGCTTTCTTT. The complete variable domain, with remaining parts taken from reference TRBV5-4 and TRBJ1-1, reads ETGVTQSPTHLIKTRGQQVTLRCSSQSGHNTVSWYQQALGQGPQFIFQYYREEENGRGNFPPRFSGLQFPNYSSELNVNALELDDSALYLCASSLVRSSEVGTEAFFGQGTRLTVV.

This chain joins TRBV2 and TRBJ1-1; no clear D. Trimming removed 0 bases at V and 5 bases at J, with 10 bases between. The length of the CDR3 is 14 residues. From germline, CDR1 is SNHLY and CDR2 FYNNEI. The CDR3 DNA is TGTGCCAGCAGTGAAGCACAGAGTCCTACTGAAGCTTTCTTT. This sequence encodes CASSEAQSPTEAFF.

The J gene is TRBJ1-1, the V gene TRBV19; possibly TRBD1 for D (5 bases). The CDR3 consists of 14 residues. The V and J ends lost 0 bases and 6 bases respectively, with 11 bases between them. Germline-derived CDR1 and CDR2 are LNHDA and SQIVND (reference sequence). CDR3 coding DNA: TGTGCCAGTAGTATAGAAAGGGGAGCTTCTGAAGCTTTCTTT. It encodes CASSIERGASEAFF.

The chain employs TRBV9 and TRBJ2-2; TRBD1 might be the D (6 bases). CDR1 is SGDLS and CDR2 is YYNGEE in the germline V gene. This CDR3 is built from 14 residues. V dropped 3 bases and J dropped 4 bases, with 10 bases sitting between them. CDR3 region: CASSGGGFTGELFF. CDR3 DNA: TGTGCCAGCAGCGGTGGGGGCTTCACCGGGGAGCTGTTTTTT.